The clone carrying this T cell receptor beta chain was counted a few times. Its antigen is not known. In total, each donor contributed a single heparinised blood draw that averaged roughly 100 mL. The CDR3 covers 16 residues. This sample stems from a study of beta chain features in type 1 diabetes. The investigators reverse transcribed all of the isolated RNA, so they sequenced expressed TCRB transcripts. Only in-frame clones appear in the TCRdb table, and some are missing; sequencing was by immunoSEQ multiplex PCR. The sample contains approximately 730,000 clones, around 15% of which appear only once. Study-wide results and caveats: TCRB CDR3s were moderately but significantly shorter in Type 1 diabetes patients in all four CD4+ subsets. Naive, central memory and Treg TCRB repertoires seemed to resemble each other more closely in patients than they did in healthy donors.

The chain employs TRBV21-1 and TRBJ1-1. TRBV21-1 is deemed a pseudogene. The receptor's source is a man between 18 and 29 years old with type 1 diabetes. What was sequenced was naive CD4+ T cells from blood. Written as DNA, the CDR3 is TGTGCCAGCAGCAAAGAGAACCCCCTTCTCGGGACTGAAGCTTTCTTT. It yields the protein CASSKENPLLGTEAFF.